This passage covers 20 T cell receptor beta chains from one sample sequenced in a study of identical twins. TCRdb re-analysed the 5' RACE reads in MiXCR, keeping a single row per CDR3 protein. This table has 700,000 or so distinct CDR3 sequences, about 20% appearing once. The data also belong to a second study, concerning T cells expressing NK-cell markers.

The sequenced sample was PBMCs. The receptors here all came from a woman under 30 in good health.

The chain links TRBV4-2 to TRBJ2-3; 13 nucleotides agree with TRBD2. The CDR3 has 15 amino acids. With V trimmed by 5 bases and J by 9 bases, 8 bases remained unmatched. CDR1 and CDR2 (germline): LGHNA, YNFKEQ. Written as DNA, the CDR3 is TGTGCCAGCAGCGGCCGACTAGCGGGGGGACCGACGCAGTATTTT. It is translated as CASSGRLAGGPTQYF.

As regards this clonotype: One end of the junction varies from germline; a read error may be responsible. J is TRBJ2-5 and V is TRBV20-1; no clear D. The germline CDR1 and CDR2 sequences are DFQATT and SNEGSKA (reference sequence). The CDR3 runs to 13 residues. The CDR3 DNA is TGCAGTGCTACTGGTCAACATCAAGAGACCCAGCACTTC. Translating it yields CSATGQHQETQHF.

This clonotype was seen just once. As the CDR3 is not closed by the conserved phenylalanine or tryptophan, this likely results from a read error. The chain couples TRBV12-3 or TRBV12-4 to TRBJ2-7; no reliable D call. Trimming pared 3 bases from V and 6 bases from J, leaving 9 bases between. There are 12 residues in the CDR3. CDR3 region: CASSFFASEQYS. CDR3 nucleotides: TGTGCCAGCAGTTTTTTTGCCTCCGAGCAGTACTCC.

This clonotype was seen a handful of times. The V and J genes are TRBV6-2 or TRBV6-3 and TRBJ2-1; no definite D call. Germline CDR1 is MNHEY and CDR2 is SVGEGT. Trimming removed 8 bases at V and 8 bases at J, with 13 bases between. CDR3 length equals 12 residues. CDR3 sequence reads: CASYKFEDEQFF. In DNA, the CDR3 is TGTGCCAGCTATAAGTTCGAGGATGAGCAGTTCTTC.

This clonotype has more than one count but fewer than ten. This chain joins TRBV29-1 and TRBJ1-3; D is ambiguous. The germline V gene has CDR1 SQVTM and CDR2 ANQGSEA. The length of the CDR3 is 12 residues. V dropped 5 bases and J dropped 4 bases, with 9 bases sitting between them. CDR3 coding DNA: TGCAGCGTTCGGGGAGGGGGAAACACCATATATTTT. Translated: CSVRGGGNTIYF. Looking up the rest from reference TRBV29-1 and TRBJ1-3 gives the full variable domain: SAVISQKPSRDICQRGTSLTIQCQVDSQVTMMFWYRQQPGQSLTLIATANQGSEATYESGFVIDKFPISRPNLTFSTLTVSNMSPEDSSIYLCSVRGGGNTIYFGEGSWLTVV.

The rearrangement links TRBV20-1 to TRBJ2-5; TRBD2 aligns across 7 bases. Trimming at V came to 4 bases and at J to 6 bases, leaving 14 bases not matched to a gene. The CDR3 consists of 15 residues. Germline CDR1 is DFQATT and CDR2 is SNEGSKA (reference sequence). The CDR3 region is CSATGERDWTKTQYF. The CDR3 region has the DNA TGCAGTGCTACCGGAGAGCGGGATTGGACGAAGACCCAGTACTTC.

V usage is TRBV6-5 and J usage is TRBJ2-1; 12 nucleotides agree with TRBD1. The ends lost 6 bases at V and 15 bases at J; junction bases unmatched: 6. The CDR3 spans 12 residues. CDR1 and CDR2 from the germline V gene are MNHEY and SVGAGI. The CDR3 coding sequence is TGTGCCAGCAGGGGGACAGGGGGCTGGCGGTTCTTC. This encodes CASRGTGGWRFF.

This chain joins TRBV6-1 and TRBJ2-2, with a possible D match to TRBD1 (6 bases). Trimming took off 7 bases at V and 3 bases at J, with 15 bases between the two ends. Germline assignment: CDR1 MNHNS and CDR2 SASEGT. The CDR3 runs to 15 residues. The CDR3 DNA is TGTGCCAGCAATACAGGGCCCTTGCACACCGGGGAGCTGTTTTTT. As protein: CASNTGPLHTGELFF.

This clonotype was counted a few times. The chain combines TRBV6-5 with TRBJ2-1; D not certain. V was trimmed by 7 bases and J by 7 bases, leaving 8 bases between them. The CDR3 consists of 11 residues. Germline V lookup: CDR1 MNHEY, CDR2 SVGAGI. In DNA form, the CDR3 reads TGTGCCAGCACAACACTGAATGAGCAGTTCTTC. This sequence encodes CASTTLNEQFF.

This clonotype was seen at least ten times. The junction departs from germline at one end; a sequencing error may be responsible. The rearrangement joins TRBV5-1 to TRBJ1-1; the D gene is possibly TRBD1 (6 bases). This CDR3 comprises 13 residues. CDR1 is SGHRS, CDR2 YFSETQ, per germline. Here the CDR3 reads CASKGQLNTEAFF. The CDR3 bases are TGTGCCAGCAAAGGACAGTTGAACACTGAAGCTTTCTTT.

This clonotype was seen a few times. CDR3 residues: CASSWGDGQYF. CDR3 nucleotide sequence: TGTGCCAGCTCCTGGGGGGACGGGCAGTACTTC. This chain links TRBV12-3 or TRBV12-4 with TRBJ2-7, with D perhaps TRBD2 (6 bases). The CDR3 runs 11 residues. Trimming removed 8 bases at V and 9 bases at J, with 14 bases between.

A few counts support this clonotype. This chain links TRBV16 with TRBJ1-1, with D perhaps matching TRBD1 (5 bases). Germline V gene sequence: CDR1 KGHSY, CDR2 FQNENV. The V gene lost 8 bases and the J gene lost 1 base, with 11 bases spanning the gap. The CDR3 runs 13 residues. CDR3 amino acids: CASCRDRNTEAFF. The CDR3 nucleotides read TGTGCCAGCTGCAGGGATAGGAACACTGAAGCTTTCTTT.

CDR3 protein: CSAPGNTDTQYF. CDR3 bases: TGCAGTGCCCCCGGAAACACAGATACGCAGTATTTT. The chain couples TRBV20-1 to TRBJ2-3; no firm D call. CDR1 and CDR2 from the germline V gene are DFQATT and SNEGSKA (reference sequence). V dropped 6 bases and J dropped 2 bases, with 9 bases sitting between them. This CDR3 has 12 residues.

As to this clonotype: A read error may account for a junction end that differs from germline. The chain is built from TRBV7-2 and TRBJ2-1, with 10 bases that match TRBD2. The CDR3 is made up of 17 amino acids. Germline V gene lookup returns CDR1 SGHTA and CDR2 FQGNSA. The CDR3 nucleotides are TGTGCCAGCAGCCTAGCGGGAGTGGGGGGGGGTTACAATGAGCAGTTCTTC. Its protein is CASSLAGVGGGYNEQFF.

V usage is TRBV5-6 and J usage is TRBJ1-1; TRBD1 is a possible D gene (6 bases). CDR3 size: 13 residues. Trimming pared 2 bases from V and 4 bases from J, leaving 9 bases between. Germline loops: CDR1 SGHDT, CDR2 YYEEEE. The CDR3 sequence: CASSFWGPTEAFF. The CDR3 bases are TGTGCCAGCAGCTTTTGGGGGCCCACTGAAGCTTTCTTT.

There are a few counts of this clonotype. The chain employs TRBV24-1 and TRBJ2-1; D perhaps matches TRBD2 (6 bases). This CDR3 has 17 amino acids. The ends were cut back, 4 bases at V and 9 bases at J, with 24 bases in the middle. CDR1 and CDR2 from the germline V gene are KGHDR and SFDVKD. The CDR3 DNA sequence: TGTGCCACCAGTGACGTGAGCACGGGAGTGCGGGTTTGTGAGCAGTTCTTC. Protein: CATSDVSTGVRVCEQFF.

The chain has TRBV12-3 or TRBV12-4 and TRBJ1-5; no clear D gene. The CDR3 totals 13 residues. Trimming removed 4 bases from V and 5 bases from J, with 9 bases in between. The CDR3 region is CASSSQTDQPQHF. For the CDR3, the DNA is TGTGCCAGCAGTTCCCAAACGGATCAGCCCCAGCATTTT.

The V gene is TRBV6-6, the J gene TRBJ2-7; 7 bases match TRBD1. This CDR3 has 13 residues. V was pared by 6 bases and J by 5 bases, with 7 bases of the junction left unmatched. CDR1 and CDR2 from the germline V gene are MNHNY and SVGAGI (reference sequence). CDR3 DNA: TGTGCCAGCAGCCAGACAGGGTACCACGAGCAGTACTTC. This sequence encodes CASSQTGYHEQYF.

This chain uses TRBV11-2 with TRBJ1-1; the match to TRBD1 covers 11 bases. Looked up from germline, CDR1 is SGHAT and CDR2 is FQNNGV. J gave up 0 bases and V 7 bases, and 7 bases lay outside the gene matches. This CDR3 comprises 16 residues. CDR3 in amino acids: CASNPPGQGVNTEAFF. CDR3 nucleotide sequence: TGTGCCAGCAACCCCCCGGGACAGGGGGTGAACACTGAAGCTTTCTTT.

The chain carries TRBV5-4 and TRBJ2-3, with TRBD2 as a possible D gene (5 bases). This CDR3 region has 15 residues. The germline V gene has CDR1 SGHNT and CDR2 YYREEE (reference sequence). V was trimmed by 1 base and J by 3 bases, leaving 12 bases between them. This CDR3 reads CASSLRAGGTDTQYF. The CDR3 nucleotides are TGTGCCAGCAGCTTGCGGGCGGGCGGGACAGATACGCAGTATTTT.